The 13 T cell receptor beta chains listed next were all sequenced from one sample in a study of regulatory T cells. The primer mix had 52 TRBV and 13 TRBJ primers. TCRdb's copy holds only in-frame clones and misses some; the assay was immunoSEQ multiplex PCR. Here the sample spans about 18,000 clones, 92% being singletons. The sequencing sample was made of CD8+ T cells sorted from blood. Receptors were obtained from a person aged 18-35 years with CD3G deficiency.

The chain has TRBV7-2 and TRBJ2-7; possibly TRBD2 for D (7 bases). In germline, CDR1 is SGHTA, CDR2 FQGNSA. CDR3 size: 15 residues. V lost 3 bases and J lost 2, with 14 bases in between. CDR3 nucleotide sequence: TGTGCCAGCAGCTTTGGCGCGGGGGACACCTACGAGCAGTACTTC. This encodes CASSFGAGDTYEQYF. Looking up the rest from reference TRBV7-2 and TRBJ2-7 gives the full variable domain: GAGVSQSPSNKVTEKGKDVELRCDPISGHTALYWYRQSLGQGLEFLIYFQGNSAPDKSGLPSDRFSAERTGGSVSTLTIQRTQQEDSAVYLCASSFGAGDTYEQYFGPGTRLTVT.

The V and J genes are TRBV7-9 and TRBJ2-7; D possibly corresponds to TRBD1 (6 bases). In germline, CDR1 is SEHNR, CDR2 FQNEAQ (reference sequence). V dropped 5 bases and J dropped 6 bases, with 20 bases sitting between them. The CDR3 is made up of 15 amino acids. The CDR3 reads CASSIPGARFLEQYF. CDR3 DNA sequence: TGTGCCAGCAGCATACCAGGGGCCCGGTTTCTCGAGCAGTACTTC.

V is TRBV7-2 and J is TRBJ2-3; 7 bases are a match to TRBD1. Trimming removed 3 bases from V and 2 bases from J; junction bases left unmatched: 11. There are 17 residues in the CDR3. Per germline, CDR1 SGHTA and CDR2 FQGNSA. The CDR3 DNA reads TGTGCCAGCAGCTTTGGACAGGTGGCATACCCCACAGATACGCAGTATTTT. Protein product: CASSFGQVAYPTDTQYF.

The chain couples TRBV5-1 to TRBJ2-1; D is possibly TRBD1 (5 bases). Trimming took 0 bases from V and 5 from J, leaving 12 bases between them. The CDR3 is 15 residues long. Per the germline V gene, CDR1 is SGHRS and CDR2 is YFSETQ. CDR3 in amino acids: CASSLGPDIHNEQFF. The CDR3, as DNA: TGCGCCAGCAGCTTGGGTCCGGACATCCACAATGAGCAGTTCTTC.

The rearrangement uses TRBV19 and TRBJ2-1, with D maybe TRBD2 (5 bases). V lost 7 bases, J lost 7 bases, and 14 bases lay in between. This CDR3 is built from 13 residues. Germline assignment: CDR1 LNHDA and CDR2 SQIVND (reference sequence). Written as DNA, the CDR3 is TGTGCCAGTAAACCGGGGATGGGGAATGAGCAGTTCTTC. Its protein is CASKPGMGNEQFF.

As regards this clone: The same CDR3 can be traced to other DNA sequences in this sample. The V gene is TRBV19, the J gene TRBJ1-5; D unclear. This CDR3 is 15 amino acids long. Germline assignment: CDR1 LNHDA and CDR2 SQIVND (reference sequence). With 3 bases removed from V and 2 bases from J, the gap between germline ends came to 11 bases. The CDR3 loop reads CASSIGLRGNQPQHF. In DNA, the CDR3 is TGTGCCAGTAGTATCGGCTTACGCGGCAATCAGCCCCAGCATTTT.

On this clone itself: The junction shows a germline mismatch at one end, possibly a read error. The V call is TRBV7-3, the J call TRBJ2-7, with TRBD2 matching 11 bases. CDR1 and CDR2 from the germline V gene are SGHTA and FQGTGA. The CDR3 has 17 residues. CDR3 loop: CASSQEGLAGGSYEQYF. CDR3 coding DNA: TGCGCCAGCAGCCAAGAAGGTCTAGCGGGGGGATCCTACGAGCAGTACTTC.

The chain couples TRBV11-2 to TRBJ1-1; possible D gene TRBD1, 6 bases. This CDR3 is 14 amino acids long. Between the trimmed V and J ends, which lost 3 bases and 2 bases, there was a span of 10 bases. Germline V gene data show CDR1 as SGHAT and CDR2 as FQNNGV. For the CDR3, the DNA is TGTGCCAGCAGCTTTACAGGGATAAACACTGAAGCTTTCTTT. It translates to CASSFTGINTEAFF.

V usage is TRBV13 and J usage is TRBJ2-5; a weak D match, TRBD1 (6 bases). The last part of the DNA fits TRBJ2-7 better; the J call may be wrong. This CDR3 is built from 13 residues. The germline V gene encodes CDR1 PRHDT and CDR2 FYEKMQ (reference sequence). As DNA, the CDR3 is TGTGCCAGCAGGGCCAGGGGTAGCTACGAGCAGTACTTC. Amino acid sequence: CASRARGSYEQYF.

This chain connects TRBV4-1 to TRBJ2-3, with 11 nucleotides matching TRBD2. The CDR3 spans 17 residues. Germline CDR1 MGHRA, CDR2 YSYEKL. Germline trimming cut 0 bases from V and 1 base from J; bases unmatched to any gene: 3. The CDR3 coding sequence is TGCGCCAGCAGCCAAGAATCGACTAGCGGGGGCACAGATACGCAGTATTTT. Translation: CASSQESTSGGTDTQYF.

This clone has a handful of counts. The rearrangement uses TRBV5-1 and TRBJ1-6; the D is unclear. Germline V lookup: CDR1 SGHRS, CDR2 YFSETQ. V lost 4 bases and J 8 bases, leaving 19 bases between the germline ends. The CDR3 length is 16 residues. For the CDR3, the DNA is TGCGCCAGCAGCGTGAAGGGCAGTGGGCTAGATTCACCCCTCCACTTT. This codes for CASSVKGSGLDSPLHF.

A word on this clone: The sample has other DNA sequences that encode this CDR3 too. The V call is TRBV7-9, the J call TRBJ2-3; TRBD2 matches at 12 bases. V shed 6 bases and J 4 bases; nucleotides not matched to a gene: 5. Germline CDR1 reads SEHNR; CDR2 reads FQNEAQ (reference sequence). This CDR3 is built from 15 residues. The CDR3 loop reads CASSPTSGRPDTQYF. In nucleotides, the CDR3 is TGTGCCAGCAGTCCGACTAGCGGGAGACCAGATACGCAGTATTTT.

V gene TRBV5-4 combines with J gene TRBJ1-1; D is undetermined. V lost 0 bases and J 0 bases, leaving 6 bases between the germline ends. The germline V gene encodes CDR1 SGHNT and CDR2 YYREEE (reference sequence). CDR3 length: 14 amino acids. In DNA, the CDR3 is TGTGCCAGCAGCTTGGAGCCGCTGAACACTGAAGCTTTCTTT. It yields the protein CASSLEPLNTEAFF. The full variable domain, rest sourced from reference TRBV5-4 and TRBJ1-1, is ETGVTQSPTHLIKTRGQQVTLRCSSQSGHNTVSWYQQALGQGPQFIFQYYREEENGRGNFPPRFSGLQFPNYSSELNVNALELDDSALYLCASSLEPLNTEAFFGQGTRLTVV.